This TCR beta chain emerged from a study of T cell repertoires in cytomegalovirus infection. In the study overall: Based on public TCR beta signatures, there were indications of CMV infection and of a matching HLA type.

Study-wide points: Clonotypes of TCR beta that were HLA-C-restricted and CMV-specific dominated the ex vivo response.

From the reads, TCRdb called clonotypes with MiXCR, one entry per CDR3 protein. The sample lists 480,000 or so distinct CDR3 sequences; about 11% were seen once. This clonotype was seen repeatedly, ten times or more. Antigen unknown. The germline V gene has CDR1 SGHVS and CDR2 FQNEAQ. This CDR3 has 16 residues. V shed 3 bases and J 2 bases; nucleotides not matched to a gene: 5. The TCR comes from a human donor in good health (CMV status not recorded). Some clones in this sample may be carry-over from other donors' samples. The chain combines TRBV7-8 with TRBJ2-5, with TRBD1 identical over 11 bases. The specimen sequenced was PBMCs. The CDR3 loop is CASSFGQGARQETQYF. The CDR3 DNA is TGTGCCAGCAGCTTCGGACAGGGGGCTAGACAAGAGACCCAGTACTTC. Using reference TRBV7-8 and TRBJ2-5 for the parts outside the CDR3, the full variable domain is GAGVSQSPRYKVAKRGQDVALRCDPISGHVSLFWYQQALGQGPEFLTYFQNEAQLDKSGLPSDRFFAERPEGSVSTLKIQRTQQEDSAVYLCASSFGQGARQETQYFGPGTRLLVL.